The next 30 T cell receptor beta chains were all read from a single sample in a study of T cell repertoires in cytomegalovirus infection. These receptors are not linked to any known antigen. TCRdb analysed the reads with MiXCR anew, one entry per CDR3 protein. The table includes under 500,000 distinct CDR3 sequences, approximately 46% detected once. The sequences come from cultured PBMCs, collected from culture after CMV antigen stimulation. The source of these receptors is a human donor in good health (CMV status not recorded). Some clones in this sample may be carry-over from other donors' samples.

The table lists this clonotype with a few counts. The CDR3 DNA follows: TGTGCCAGCAGTTTGCGGGGTGATGAGCAGTTCTTC. This gives the protein CASSLRGDEQFF. The chain links TRBV6-1 to TRBJ2-1, with D perhaps matching TRBD2 (6 bases). CDR1 is MNHNS and CDR2 is SASEGT in the germline V gene. Between the trimmed V and J ends, which lost 5 bases and 8 bases, there was a span of 10 bases. The CDR3 has 12 residues.

The V call is TRBV12-3 or TRBV12-4, the J call TRBJ2-7; 8 bases are a match to TRBD2. The length of the CDR3 is 12 residues. V shed 5 bases and J 3 bases; nucleotides not matched to a gene: 0. The CDR3: CASSREGYEQYF. Written as DNA, the CDR3 is TGTGCCAGCAGTCGGGAGGGCTACGAGCAGTACTTC.

This clonotype was recorded a few times. The chain couples TRBV11-1 to TRBJ2-1, with D possibly TRBD1 on 6 matching bases. CDR1 is SGHAT and CDR2 is FQDESV in the germline V gene (reference sequence). The V end lost 5 bases, the J end lost 2 bases, and 13 bases lay between the germline ends. The CDR3 extends over 15 amino acids. CDR3 amino acids: CASSQTGNPYNEQFF. Here the CDR3 DNA reads TGTGCCAGCAGCCAAACAGGGAACCCCTACAATGAGCAGTTCTTC.

The J gene is TRBJ2-5, the V gene TRBV7-2; D gene uncertain. Per the germline V gene, CDR1 is SGHTA and CDR2 is FQGNSA. The CDR3 spans 16 residues. V lost 4 bases and J 1 base, leaving 16 bases between the germline ends. The CDR3 nucleotides are TGTGCCAGCAGCTCCGACTCGCAAGGTCCCCAAGAGACCCAGTACTTC. Translating gives CASSSDSQGPQETQYF.

The rearrangement joins TRBV7-2 to TRBJ2-6; D remains unclear. Per germline, CDR1 SGHTA and CDR2 FQGNSA. The germline V and J ends were trimmed by 0 bases and 4 bases, with 7 bases remaining between them. The CDR3 consists of 15 residues. The CDR3 here is CASSLALTGANVLTF. In DNA form, the CDR3 reads TGTGCCAGCAGCTTAGCCCTGACCGGGGCCAACGTCCTGACTTTC.

V is TRBV7-2 and J is TRBJ2-3, with D perhaps matching TRBD1 or TRBD2 (5 bases each). This CDR3 has 14 residues. V lost 3 bases, J lost 3 bases, and 10 bases lay in between. Germline-derived CDR1 and CDR2 are SGHTA and FQGNSA. The CDR3 region is CASSLGTVTDTQYF. The CDR3 coding sequence is TGTGCCAGCAGCTTGGGGACCGTAACAGATACGCAGTATTTT.

V usage is TRBV11-2 and J usage is TRBJ2-7; either TRBD1 or TRBD2 may supply D (5 bases each). The length of the CDR3 is 12 residues. Germline-derived CDR1 and CDR2 are SGHAT and FQNNGV. V was cut by 4 bases and J by 6 bases, with 10 bases left in between. CDR3 sequence reads: CASSSGRAEQYF. In DNA, the CDR3 is TGTGCCAGCAGCTCGGGACGGGCCGAGCAGTACTTC.

The V gene is TRBV12-3 or TRBV12-4, the J gene TRBJ2-3; D not certain. V shed 5 bases and J shed 0 bases, with 9 bases lying between them. This CDR3 has 14 amino acids. The CDR3 nucleotides are TGTGCCAGCAGTCCACAGCTGAGCACAGATACGCAGTATTTT. This gives the protein CASSPQLSTDTQYF.

The chain's CDR3 is CASTEGGGAGNYGYTF. As DNA, the CDR3 is TGTGCCAGCACCGAGGGGGGGGGCGCGGGTAACTATGGCTACACCTTC. The rearrangement joins TRBV28 to TRBJ1-2, with D possibly matching TRBD1 (6 bases). The CDR3 is 16 residues long. Between the trimmed V and J ends, which lost 7 bases and 1 base, there was a span of 19 bases. The germline gives CDR1 MDHEN, CDR2 SYDVKM.

This clonotype was counted only a few times. The V and J genes are TRBV7-8 and TRBJ1-3, with D hard to call. V gave up 4 bases and J gave up 0 bases, with 10 bases separating them. The germline V gene encodes CDR1 SGHVS and CDR2 FQNEAQ. CDR3 size: 15 residues. The CDR3 here is CASSSPSSSGNTIYF. The CDR3 DNA sequence: TGTGCCAGCAGCTCACCCTCTAGCTCTGGAAACACCATATATTTT. Combining the CDR3 with reference TRBV7-8 and TRBJ1-3 gives the whole variable domain GAGVSQSPRYKVAKRGQDVALRCDPISGHVSLFWYQQALGQGPEFLTYFQNEAQLDKSGLPSDRFFAERPEGSVSTLKIQRTQQEDSAVYLCASSSPSSSGNTIYFGEGSWLTVV.

The chain employs TRBV12-3 or TRBV12-4 and TRBJ2-3; either TRBD1 or TRBD2 may supply D (5 bases each). This CDR3 is 14 amino acids long. Trimming pared 6 bases from V and 6 bases from J, leaving 16 bases between. This CDR3 is CASSSWGTGDTQYF. The CDR3 DNA reads as TGTGCCAGCAGCTCGTGGGGGACGGGTGATACGCAGTATTTT.

This rearrangement joins TRBV7-2 to TRBJ2-4; TRBD1 aligns across 7 bases. This CDR3 spans 18 amino acids. V was clipped by 5 bases and J by 7 bases; unmatched bases: 20. The germline CDR1 and CDR2 sequences are SGHTA and FQGNSA. The DNA of the CDR3 is TGTGCCAGCAGCCCTAGGGGGCCATCCATGATCCCCTCGAACATTCAGTACTTC. Translating it yields CASSPRGPSMIPSNIQYF.

About this clonotype itself: One junction end does not reproduce the germline sequence, and a read error may be involved. The chain uses TRBV20-1 and TRBJ2-1; 8 bases fit TRBD2. This CDR3 is 16 amino acids long. Per the germline V gene, CDR1 is DFQATT and CDR2 is SNEGSKA (reference sequence). The DNA of the CDR3 is TGCAGTGCTTTGAGAACTAGCGGCCAGCGGTTCAATGAGCAGATCTTC. Amino acids: CSALRTSGQRFNEQIF.

There are a few counts of this clonotype. V is TRBV15 and J is TRBJ2-7; 7 bases agree with TRBD2. From germline, CDR1 is LNHNV and CDR2 YYDKDF (reference sequence). The V gene end was trimmed by 8 bases and the J gene end by 3 bases; junction bases not matched to a gene: 13. CDR3 length: 15 amino acids. CDR3 nucleotide sequence: TGTGCCACCCGCCGAGTTCCCGGGGAGGGCTACGAGCAGTACTTC. This translates into CATRRVPGEGYEQYF.

This clonotype was observed many times. The J gene is TRBJ2-1, the V gene TRBV7-2; D is unresolved. The CDR3 is 12 residues long. The V gene lost 5 bases and the J gene lost 7 bases, with 9 bases spanning the gap. The germline V gene has CDR1 SGHTA and CDR2 FQGNSA. DNA of the CDR3: TGTGCCAGCAGCCCGAACTTGAATGAGCAGTTCTTC. This encodes CASSPNLNEQFF.

This clonotype has more than one count but fewer than ten. V and J are TRBV7-2 and TRBJ1-4; 8 bases are a match to TRBD1. This CDR3 comprises 14 residues. V was clipped by 5 bases and J by 7 bases; unmatched bases: 6. The germline CDR1 and CDR2 sequences are SGHTA and FQGNSA. CDR3 in amino acids: CASSRDRTLEKLFF. In DNA form, the CDR3 reads TGTGCCAGCAGCCGGGACAGGACCCTTGAAAAACTGTTTTTT. Full variable domain (missing parts from reference TRBV7-2 and TRBJ1-4): GAGVSQSPSNKVTEKGKDVELRCDPISGHTALYWYRQSLGQGLEFLIYFQGNSAPDKSGLPSDRFSAERTGGSVSTLTIQRTQQEDSAVYLCASSRDRTLEKLFFGSGTQLSVL.

The chain links TRBV19 to TRBJ2-7; TRBD1 aligns across 7 bases. J was trimmed by 5 bases and V by 4 bases; bases with no gene match: 11. The length of the CDR3 is 15 residues. Germline-derived CDR1 and CDR2 are LNHDA and SQIVND (reference sequence). CDR3 sequence (DNA): TGTGCCAGTAGTAGAGGGGGCTACCTCGGGGACGAGCAGTACTTC. Protein sequence: CASSRGGYLGDEQYF. The full variable domain, completed using reference TRBV19 and TRBJ2-7, is DGGITQSPKYLFRKEGQNVTLSCEQNLNHDAMYWYRQDPGQGLRLIYYSQIVNDFQKGDIAEGYSVSREKKESFPLTVTSAQKNPTAFYLCASSRGGYLGDEQYFGPGTRLTVT.

V and J are TRBV6-6 and TRBJ1-5; D remains ambiguous. This CDR3 has 15 amino acids. The V end was cut by 5 bases, the J end by 1 base, with 12 bases between. Per the germline V gene, CDR1 is MNHNY and CDR2 is SVGAGI (reference sequence). The CDR3 DNA reads as TGTGCCAGCAGTACGGACCCTAGCAGCAATCAGCCCCAGCATTTT. Translating gives CASSTDPSSNQPQHF.

The chain combines TRBV5-1 with TRBJ2-3, with D tentatively TRBD1 (5 bases). Germline CDR1 is SGHRS and CDR2 is YFSETQ. CDR3 length equals 13 residues. Deletions cut 3 bases from V and 6 bases from J, with 11 bases between. Here the CDR3 reads CASSSQQADTQYF. The CDR3 region has the DNA TGCGCCAGCAGCTCCCAACAGGCTGATACGCAGTATTTT.

This clonotype was detected a few times. The rearrangement uses TRBV7-2 and TRBJ2-1; TRBD2 matches at 11 bases. J lost 9 bases, V lost 4 bases, and 11 bases had no gene match. The CDR3 length is 16 residues. The germline gives CDR1 SGHTA, CDR2 FQGNSA. The CDR3 here is CASSSTFSGTSGEQFF. CDR3 nucleotides: TGTGCCAGCAGCTCGACCTTTTCCGGGACTAGCGGTGAGCAGTTCTTC.

This clonotype has a handful of counts. The J gene is TRBJ1-4, the V gene TRBV6-1; the D is unclear. V was pared by 6 bases and J by 5 bases, with 16 bases between. CDR3 length equals 15 residues. The germline V gene has CDR1 MNHNS and CDR2 SASEGT. The CDR3 region is CASRSVRQWNEKLFF. Here the CDR3 DNA reads TGTGCCAGCAGATCCGTGAGGCAGTGGAATGAAAAACTGTTTTTT.

This clonotype occurred a few times. The chain employs TRBV6-5 and TRBJ1-6; no clear D gene. The V and J ends lost 0 bases and 14 bases respectively, with 8 bases between them. Germline values: CDR1 MNHEY, CDR2 SVGAGI. This CDR3 has 12 residues. The CDR3 coding sequence is TGTGCCAGCAGTTACTCGAACGGAGCCCTCCACTTT. Translated: CASSYSNGALHF.

The CDR3 coding sequence is TGTGCCAGCATGAAATCCCCTTGGGAGCAGTACTTC. Its translation is CASMKSPWEQYF. This chain joins TRBV27 and TRBJ2-7; D remains unclear. V lost 7 bases to trimming and J lost 7 bases, with 14 bases between them. The CDR3 covers 12 residues. Germline V gives CDR1 MNHEY, CDR2 SMNVEV (reference sequence).

This clonotype has a handful of counts. The genes are TRBV7-9 and TRBJ1-1, with TRBD1 as a possible D gene (5 bases). Germline V lookup: CDR1 SEHNR, CDR2 FQNEAQ (reference sequence). V lost 3 bases and J lost 3, with 8 bases in between. This CDR3 is 13 amino acids long. This CDR3 is CASSFNRYTEAFF. CDR3 in DNA: TGTGCCAGCAGCTTTAACAGGTACACTGAAGCTTTCTTT.

The rearrangement uses TRBV10-2 and TRBJ2-1; 7 bases agree with TRBD2. Trimming cost V 7 bases and J 3 bases; bases outside gene matches: 3. Germline values: CDR1 WSHSY, CDR2 SAAADI. CDR3 length equals 13 residues. The CDR3 here is CASNPSGYNEQFF. CDR3 sequence (DNA): TGCGCCAGCAACCCTAGCGGCTACAATGAGCAGTTCTTC.

This chain connects TRBV6-6 to TRBJ2-7; 12 nucleotides line up with TRBD2. Germline V lookup: CDR1 MNHNY, CDR2 SVGAGI (reference sequence). V shed 10 bases and J 2 bases; nucleotides not matched to a gene: 3. The CDR3 is made up of 13 amino acids. CDR3: CATGLAGTYEQYF. CDR3 DNA: TGTGCCACTGGACTAGCGGGAACCTACGAGCAGTACTTC.

The chain uses TRBV7-2 and TRBJ2-1, with TRBD2 matching over 8 bases. The V gene's germline CDR1 is SGHTA and CDR2 FQGNSA. After removal of 0 bases from V and 7 bases from J, the junction contained 14 bases not matched to a gene. The CDR3 length is 18 residues. This CDR3 is CASSLALAGSQVGNEQFF. CDR3 bases: TGTGCCAGCAGCTTAGCCCTAGCGGGTTCCCAGGTCGGGAATGAGCAGTTCTTC.

The chain uses TRBV5-4 and TRBJ2-3; D possibly uses TRBD1 or TRBD2 (6 bases each). Germline V gene sequence: CDR1 SGHNT, CDR2 YYREEE (reference sequence). The germline V and J ends were trimmed by 10 bases and 0 bases, with 15 bases remaining between them. The CDR3 loop spans 14 amino acids. CDR3 bases: TGTGCCCTCAACGGGGGCCTGAGCACAGATACGCAGTATTTT. Protein product: CALNGGLSTDTQYF.

The V and J genes are TRBV2 and TRBJ2-7, with TRBD1 matching over 7 bases. The CDR3 has 15 residues. Germline V gene sequence: CDR1 SNHLY, CDR2 FYNNEI. V trimming: 10 bases; J trimming: 3 bases; junction bases outside the gene matches: 15. CDR3 coding DNA: TGTGCCACCACTTTGACCGGGACAGCAAGCTACGAGCAGTACTTC. It is translated as CATTLTGTASYEQYF.

The chain uses TRBV12-5 and TRBJ2-2, with D maybe TRBD2 (6 bases). The CDR3 has 14 residues. The germline V gene encodes CDR1 LGHNT and CDR2 FRNRAP. Between the trimmed V and J ends, which lost 4 bases and 8 bases, there was a span of 14 bases. CDR3 nucleotides: TGTGCTAGTGGTTACGACACCGGAGGGGGGGAGCTGTTTTTT. It encodes CASGYDTGGGELFF.